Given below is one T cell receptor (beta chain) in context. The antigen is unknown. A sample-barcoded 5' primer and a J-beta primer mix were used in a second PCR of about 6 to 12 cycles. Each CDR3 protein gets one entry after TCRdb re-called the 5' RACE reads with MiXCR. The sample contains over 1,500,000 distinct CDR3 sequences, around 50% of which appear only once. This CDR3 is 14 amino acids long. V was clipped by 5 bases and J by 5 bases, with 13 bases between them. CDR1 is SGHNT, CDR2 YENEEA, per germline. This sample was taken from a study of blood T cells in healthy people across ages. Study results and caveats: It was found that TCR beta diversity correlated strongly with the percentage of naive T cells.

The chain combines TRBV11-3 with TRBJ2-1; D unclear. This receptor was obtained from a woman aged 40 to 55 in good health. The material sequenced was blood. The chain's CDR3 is CASSPMGGHNEQFF. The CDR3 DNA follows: TGTGCCAGCAGCCCGATGGGCGGACACAATGAGCAGTTCTTC.